Presented here are 31 T cell receptor beta chains from one specimen sequenced in a study of cytomegalovirus exposure and HLA in healthy donors (dated by TCRdb to between 2016 and 2019). The library came from the immunoSEQ multiplex PCR assay. For the multiplex PCR, a mixture combining 60 forward primers for TCR Vbeta segments and 13 reverse primers for TCR Jbeta segments was used. TCRdb re-hosts the immuneACCESS table, in-frame sequences only. Its copies lack some clones; in the studies checked, an unresolved V gene accounts for under half of them, and the cause for the rest is not known. Recorded for this sample are around 100,000 clones; about 60% of them occurred a single time. The ten largest clones add up to around 5% of the sample. What was sequenced was PBMCs. All receptors derive from a human donor in good health.

The chain recombines TRBV25-1 with TRBJ1-4; tentatively, D is TRBD1 (6 bases). Germline CDR1 is MGHDK and CDR2 is SYGVNS. V lost 3 bases, J lost 8 bases, and 19 bases lay in between. The CDR3 is 16 residues long. The CDR3 is CASSDRPQGFEEKLFF. Written as DNA, the CDR3 is TGTGCCAGCAGTGATCGCCCGCAGGGGTTTGAGGAAAAACTGTTTTTT.

This chain connects TRBV4-2 to TRBJ1-2; a possible D gene is TRBD1 (6 bases). CDR3 length equals 13 residues. The V end was cut by 6 bases, the J end by 8 bases, with 16 bases between. Germline lookup yields CDR1 LGHNA and CDR2 YNFKEQ. The CDR3 loop is CASRDSATGGYTF. The DNA of the CDR3 is TGTGCCAGCAGGGACTCAGCGACAGGAGGCTACACCTTC.

This chain connects TRBV7-8 to TRBJ2-7, with 9 bases identical to TRBD2. V lost 2 bases and J lost 6; bases outside the gene matches: 2. Germline lookup yields CDR1 SGHVS and CDR2 FQNEAQ. The CDR3 has 13 amino acids. CDR3 in DNA: TGTGCCAGCAGCTTACTAGCGGGACTCGAGCAGTACTTC. This encodes CASSLLAGLEQYF.

In its sample, this clone was seen a few times. Additional DNA sequences in this sample encode the identical CDR3. J is TRBJ2-7 and V is TRBV5-4; 9 nucleotides line up with TRBD2. Germline CDR1 SGHNT, CDR2 YYREEE (reference sequence). The CDR3 sequence is 15 residues long. V lost 1 base and J lost 6; bases outside the gene matches: 8. The CDR3 DNA sequence: TGTGCCAGCAGCTTGTCCGCGGGACTAGCAGGCGAGCAGTACTTC. It translates to CASSLSAGLAGEQYF. The full variable domain, in which reference TRBV5-4 and TRBJ2-7 provide the parts outside the CDR3, is ETGVTQSPTHLIKTRGQQVTLRCSSQSGHNTVSWYQQALGQGPQFIFQYYREEENGRGNFPPRFSGLQFPNYSSELNVNALELDDSALYLCASSLSAGLAGEQYFGPGTRLTVT.

The V call is TRBV5-8, the J call TRBJ2-1; 8 bases agree with TRBD2. Trimming at V came to 3 bases and at J to 3 bases, leaving 8 bases not matched to a gene. This CDR3 contains 16 residues. Germline V gives CDR1 SGHTS, CDR2 YDEGEE. The CDR3 loop reads CASSSVVLAGYNEQFF. Written as DNA, the CDR3 is TGTGCCAGCAGCTCTGTTGTCCTAGCGGGCTACAATGAGCAGTTCTTC.

This sequence joins TRBV6-5 and TRBJ2-7; 7 positions agree with TRBD1. Germline CDR1 is MNHEY and CDR2 is SVGAGI. With 6 bases clipped from V and 0 bases from J, the junction kept 8 bases outside the gene matches. The CDR3 length is 15 residues. The CDR3 loop is CASRPNRGTSYEQYF. CDR3 coding DNA: TGTGCCAGCAGACCTAACAGGGGCACCTCCTACGAGCAGTACTTC.

V is TRBV7-9 and J is TRBJ2-1; 9 nucleotides align to TRBD2. There are 17 residues in the CDR3. The J segment lost 3 bases and the V segment lost 3 bases, leaving 9 bases of the junction unmatched. Germline values: CDR1 SEHNR, CDR2 FQNEAQ (reference sequence). The CDR3, as DNA: TGTGCCAGCAGCTTGTCCTTGGCGGGAGGGGTCTACAATGAGCAGTTCTTC. Protein: CASSLSLAGGVYNEQFF.

The CDR3 nucleotides are TGTGCCAGCAGCTCGGGGGCCGGGACTAGCAGAGCAGCGCAGTTCTTC. As protein: CASSSGAGTSRAAQFF. The chain is built from TRBV7-3 and TRBJ2-1; 9 bases are a match to TRBD2. J was trimmed by 12 bases and V by 4 bases; bases with no gene match: 16. Germline-derived CDR1 and CDR2 are SGHTA and FQGTGA. The CDR3 extends over 16 amino acids.

The CDR3: CASSQRDTLYGYTF. Here the CDR3 DNA reads TGTGCCAGCAGTCAAAGGGACACCCTCTATGGCTACACCTTC. The chain carries TRBV6-1 and TRBJ1-2, with D perhaps matching TRBD1 (6 bases). Germline V CDR1 and CDR2: MNHNS, SASEGT. Trimming shortened V by 5 bases and J by 4 bases, and 14 bases separated the two germline ends. This CDR3 has 14 residues.

The chain has TRBV5-1 and TRBJ1-3; D possibly corresponds to TRBD1 (6 bases). The CDR3 has 15 amino acids. V was clipped by 0 bases and J by 4 bases, with 11 bases between them. Germline CDR1 reads SGHRS; CDR2 reads YFSETQ. CDR3 DNA: TGCGCCAGCAGCTTGGGGCGGGGGCGGGGAAACACCATATATTTT. As protein: CASSLGRGRGNTIYF.

CDR3 region: CASSFRQTNYGYTF. In nucleotides, the CDR3 is TGTGCCAGCAGTTTCAGGCAGACTAACTATGGCTACACCTTC. The chain combines TRBV27 with TRBJ1-2; unclear D gene. The CDR3 is 14 amino acids. V lost 3 bases and J lost 0, with 8 bases in between. Germline CDR1 reads MNHEY; CDR2 reads SMNVEV (reference sequence).

This chain links TRBV2 with TRBJ2-2, with D perhaps TRBD2 (6 bases). Germline V CDR1 and CDR2: SNHLY, FYNNEI. V lost 5 bases and J 4 bases, leaving 17 bases between the germline ends. This CDR3 is 16 amino acids long. The CDR3 coding sequence is TGTGCCAGCAGTCTCCGGGGAGCGGGCTTCACCGGGGAGCTGTTTTTT. Encoded protein: CASSLRGAGFTGELFF.

This chain connects TRBV7-2 to TRBJ2-3, with D possibly matching TRBD2 (6 bases). Germline V CDR1 and CDR2: SGHTA, FQGNSA. V lost 11 bases to trimming and J lost 1 base, with 16 bases between them. The CDR3 runs 14 residues. CDR3 sequence: CAQGGGDGTDTQYF. CDR3 sequence (DNA): TGTGCCCAGGGAGGCGGGGACGGCACAGATACGCAGTATTTT.

There are a few counts of this clone. The V and J genes are TRBV30 and TRBJ2-1, with 7 bases matching TRBD2. Germline V CDR1 and CDR2: GTSNPN, SVGIG (reference sequence). J gave up 1 base and V 0 bases, and 3 bases lay outside the gene matches. The CDR3 has 15 residues. CDR3 DNA: TGTGCCTGGAGTGTTGGGGGGGTATCCTACAATGAGCAGTTCTTC. Its protein product is CAWSVGGVSYNEQFF.

V gene TRBV29-1 combines with J gene TRBJ2-5; D is unclear. The assigned J gene may be wrong: the sequence end matches TRBJ2-7 better. The CDR3 has 13 amino acids. CDR1 is SQVTM and CDR2 is ANQGSEA in the germline V gene. The CDR3 coding sequence is TGCAGCGTTGATCCATCAGGAATGGGCGAGCAGTACTTC. It specifies CSVDPSGMGEQYF.

The chain couples TRBV7-9 to TRBJ2-2, with a tentative D call TRBD2 (6 bases). The V end lost 2 bases, the J end lost 6 bases, and 16 bases lay between the germline ends. This CDR3 has 16 residues. In germline, CDR1 is SEHNR, CDR2 FQNEAQ (reference sequence). This chain's CDR3 is CASSLSRGIKAGELFF. In DNA, the CDR3 is TGTGCCAGCAGCTTATCCCGCGGGATTAAGGCCGGGGAGCTGTTTTTT.

This chain links TRBV7-9 with TRBJ2-1, with 12 bases matching TRBD1. The J segment lost 10 bases and the V segment lost 7 bases, leaving 14 bases of the junction unmatched. Germline V gene data show CDR1 as SEHNR and CDR2 as FQNEAQ (reference sequence). There are 16 residues in the CDR3. The CDR3 DNA reads TGTGCCAGCACACTCGTCGGGACAGGGGGCGAGGAGGAGCAGTTCTTC. This codes for CASTLVGTGGEEEQFF.

By share, this clone counts as medium-sized (0.01 to 0.1%). The chain joins TRBV5-6 to TRBJ1-5; 7 positions match TRBD1. V trimming: 6 bases; J trimming: 7 bases; junction bases outside the gene matches: 10. CDR1 and CDR2 from the germline V gene are SGHDT and YYEEEE. The CDR3 extends over 14 amino acids. The chain's CDR3 is CASTLGDSKQPQHF. The CDR3 DNA sequence: TGTGCCAGCACCCTTGGGGACAGTAAACAGCCCCAGCATTTT. Using reference TRBV5-6 and TRBJ1-5 for the parts outside the CDR3, the full variable domain is DAGVTQSPTHLIKTRGQQVTLRCSPKSGHDTVSWYQQALGQGPQFIFQYYEEEERQRGNFPDRFSGHQFPNYSSELNVNALLLGDSALYLCASTLGDSKQPQHFGDGTRLSIL.

This chain uses TRBV4-1 with TRBJ1-1; no firm D call. Germline lookup yields CDR1 MGHRA and CDR2 YSYEKL. The CDR3 runs 15 residues. Between the trimmed V and J ends, which lost 1 base and 8 bases, there was a span of 17 bases. Here the CDR3 DNA reads TGCGCCAGCAGCCAAGGACGAGCGGGCGGTCGCGAAGCTTTCTTT. Amino acids: CASSQGRAGGREAFF.

This clone was counted between two and nine times. This chain joins TRBV6-1 and TRBJ1-2, with 8 positions matching TRBD1. The ends lost 2 bases at V and 4 bases at J; junction bases unmatched: 6. CDR1 and CDR2 from the germline V gene are MNHNS and SASEGT. CDR3 length equals 15 residues. As DNA, the CDR3 is TGTGCCAGCAGTGAACGGACAGGGAGTGGCTATGGCTACACCTTC. Amino acids: CASSERTGSGYGYTF.

The chain has TRBV6-1 and TRBJ2-3; TRBD2 agrees at 12 bases. Germline values: CDR1 MNHNS, CDR2 SASEGT. This CDR3 region has 14 residues. The trim removed 10 bases at V and 6 bases at J, leaving 8 bases unmatched. The CDR3 spells CAIPTSGGADTQYF. The CDR3 nucleotides are TGTGCCATCCCGACTAGCGGGGGTGCGGATACGCAGTATTTT.

Only a few counts were recorded for this clone. This rearrangement joins TRBV2 to TRBJ2-1; possibly TRBD2 for D (6 bases). The germline gives CDR1 SNHLY, CDR2 FYNNEI. Trimming removed 6 bases at V and 4 bases at J, with 13 bases between. The CDR3 covers 14 residues. CDR3 protein: CASRTSSGYNEQFF. DNA for the CDR3: TGTGCCAGCAGGACGAGTAGCGGATACAATGAGCAGTTCTTC.

The genes are TRBV11-3 and TRBJ1-1; no definite D call. V dropped 1 base and J dropped 5 bases, with 8 bases sitting between them. The V gene's germline CDR1 is SGHNT and CDR2 YENEEA. The CDR3 consists of 13 residues. The CDR3 DNA follows: TGTGCCAGCAGCTTAGGATACAAAACTGAAGCTTTCTTT. It is translated as CASSLGYKTEAFF.

Only a few counts were recorded for this clone. The chain joins TRBV10-3 to TRBJ2-7, with TRBD1 matching 7 bases. Germline V CDR1 and CDR2: ENHRY, SYGVKD. The CDR3 sequence is 14 residues long. V dropped 5 bases and J dropped 3; count of bases not matched to a gene: 7. For the CDR3, the DNA is TGTGCCATCAGTAGAGAGACAGGGAGCTACGAGCAGTACTTC. This encodes CAISRETGSYEQYF.

This clone was counted between two and nine times. The V gene is TRBV7-8, the J gene TRBJ2-6; TRBD1 is a possible D gene (5 bases). Germline V gene sequence: CDR1 SGHVS, CDR2 FQNEAQ. The germline V and J ends were trimmed by 5 bases and 1 base, with 9 bases remaining between them. This CDR3 comprises 15 residues. Here the CDR3 DNA reads TGTGCCAGCAGCCCCAGACAGTCTGGGGCCAACGTCCTGACTTTC. Encoded protein: CASSPRQSGANVLTF.

This sequence joins TRBV4-1 and TRBJ2-7; D might be TRBD2 (5 bases). The CDR3 contains 14 residues. V was trimmed by 1 base and J by 0 bases, leaving 7 bases between them. CDR1 and CDR2 (germline): MGHRA, YSYEKL. The DNA of the CDR3 is TGCGCCAGCAGCCAAGGCGGGTTCTCCTACGAGCAGTACTTC. Translating it yields CASSQGGFSYEQYF.

The chain recombines TRBV4-1 with TRBJ2-7; D unresolved. This CDR3 spans 13 amino acids. Germline CDR1 and CDR2: MGHRA and YSYEKL. The V end was cut by 0 bases, the J end by 3 bases, with 6 bases between. As DNA, the CDR3 is TGCGCCAGCAGCCAAGAAAACAGCTACGAGCAGTACTTC. This encodes CASSQENSYEQYF.

The CDR3 region is CASSQGGTGRSGDTQYF. Here the CDR3 DNA reads TGCGCCAGCAGCCAAGGGGGGACAGGGAGGTCCGGGGATACGCAGTATTTT. The chain employs TRBV4-1 and TRBJ2-3; 9 bases match TRBD1. This CDR3 spans 17 amino acids. Germline trimming cut 1 base from V and 6 bases from J; bases unmatched to any gene: 11. Per the germline V gene, CDR1 is MGHRA and CDR2 is YSYEKL.

The genes are TRBV28 and TRBJ2-1, with TRBD2 identical over 11 bases. CDR1 is MDHEN and CDR2 is SYDVKM in the germline V gene. J gave up 3 bases and V 5 bases, and 6 bases lay outside the gene matches. The CDR3 has 16 amino acids. This CDR3 reads CASSNTLAGGYNEQFF. CDR3 in DNA: TGTGCCAGCAGTAATACTCTAGCGGGAGGCTACAATGAGCAGTTCTTC.

This sequence joins TRBV5-1 and TRBJ2-4, with D tentatively TRBD1 (6 bases). The CDR3 is 13 residues long. Trimming shortened V by 4 bases and J by 4 bases, and 9 bases separated the two germline ends. Germline assignment: CDR1 SGHRS and CDR2 YFSETQ. The CDR3: CASSPDSKNIQYF. Written as DNA, the CDR3 is TGCGCCAGCAGCCCGGACAGTAAAAACATTCAGTACTTC.

This sequence joins TRBV27 and TRBJ2-7; unclear D gene. V was pared by 5 bases and J by 6 bases, with 11 bases between. Germline CDR1 is MNHEY and CDR2 is SMNVEV (reference sequence). The CDR3 is made up of 12 amino acids. The chain's CDR3 is CASSTLWSEQYF. The CDR3 DNA sequence: TGTGCCAGCAGTACCCTATGGAGCGAGCAGTACTTC.